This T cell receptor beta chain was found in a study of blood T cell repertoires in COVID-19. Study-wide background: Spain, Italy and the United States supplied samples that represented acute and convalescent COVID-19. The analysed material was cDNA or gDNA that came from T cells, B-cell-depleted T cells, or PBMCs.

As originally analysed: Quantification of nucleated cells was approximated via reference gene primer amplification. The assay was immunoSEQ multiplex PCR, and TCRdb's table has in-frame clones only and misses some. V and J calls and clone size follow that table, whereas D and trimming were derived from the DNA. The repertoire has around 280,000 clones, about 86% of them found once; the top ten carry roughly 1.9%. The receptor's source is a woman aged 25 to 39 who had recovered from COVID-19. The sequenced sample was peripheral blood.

CDR3 residues: CASSLPSGSYNEQFF. In DNA, the CDR3 is TGTGCCAGCAGCCTTCCTAGCGGATCCTACAATGAGCAGTTCTTC. The chain links TRBV3-1 (or the pseudogene TRBV3-2) to TRBJ2-1, with TRBD2 matching over 7 bases. V gave up 4 bases and J gave up 1 base; unmatched junction bases: 4. Germline CDR1 reads LGHDT; CDR2 reads YNNKEL (reference sequence). The CDR3 spans 15 residues.